These T cell receptor beta chains were read from a single sample in a study of CXCR3-negative and CXCR3-positive naive CD8 T cells. For each CDR3 protein, TCRdb gives one entry from its re-call of the 5' RACE reads, without DNA. The sample's table shows some 28,000 distinct CDR3 sequences. The sample was memory CD8+ T cells from blood. The receptors here all came from a human donor in good health. Some clones in this sample may be carry-over from other donors' samples. Each CDR3 is given with its conserved first and last residue. Fields, in order: CDR3 protein, V gene, J gene, clone size. Size tells how often a clone was seen (once, few, many) or the class of an expanded clone, and some rows leave it out.

CSARPDRGCTGELFF,TRBV20-1,TRBJ2-2,-
CASSLAGGGPNEQFF,TRBV6-2/TRBV6-3,TRBJ2-1,-
CASSLVFTGFTGELFF,TRBV11-2,TRBJ2-2,-
CASTSWTGRLADTQYF,TRBV11-2,TRBJ2-3,-
CASSPLLGVGVEAFF,TRBV7-9,TRBJ1-1,-
CASSPDRYHYEQYF,TRBV3-1,TRBJ2-7,-
CASSRYNEQFF,TRBV14,TRBJ2-1,-
CSARDRRTSNTGELFF,TRBV20-1,TRBJ2-2,-
CASSSNPGTGSGYTF,TRBV11-2,TRBJ1-2,-
CASSEDGGSGYTF,TRBV10-2,TRBJ1-2,-
CASSFVQGYEQYF,TRBV27,TRBJ2-7,-
CASNSGSDTGELFF,TRBV6-2/TRBV6-3,TRBJ2-2,medium-sized
CASSVGSTEAFF,TRBV7-9,TRBJ1-1,-
CASNPPVGSGRNEQFF,TRBV12-3/TRBV12-4,TRBJ2-1,-
CASSGRTSENTQYF,TRBV2,TRBJ2-3,-
CASSLHPIDYEQYF,TRBV5-1,TRBJ2-7,-
CSAGTEGTEAFF,TRBV29-1,TRBJ1-1,-
CASSYSILGEQFF,TRBV6-5,TRBJ2-1,medium-sized
CASSLVTGSPLHF,TRBV7-2,TRBJ1-6,-
CASSSYTGENIQYF,TRBV28,TRBJ2-4,-
CASSLYPGGATYNEQFF,TRBV27,TRBJ2-1,-
CASSQTGLGYYGYTF,TRBV4-1,TRBJ1-2,-
CSAHGSSYEQYF,TRBV29-1,TRBJ2-7,-
CASSLGPGQVGTGELFF,TRBV5-1,TRBJ2-2,-
CASSLSGTPDYGYTF,TRBV7-6,TRBJ1-2,-
CATSRDSPNTGELFF,TRBV15,TRBJ2-2,-
CASRTGPANEKLFF,TRBV28,TRBJ1-4,-
CASSLGPPSYEQYF,TRBV7-2,TRBJ2-7,-
CASSLVLGVTGELFF,TRBV5-5,TRBJ2-2,-
CASSKPSGSSTFYNEQFF,TRBV21-1,TRBJ2-1,-
CASSLYGTHVTYEQYF,TRBV28,TRBJ2-7,medium-sized
CASSKDSAGGRREQYF,TRBV21-1,TRBJ2-7,-
CASSQGLGALRYNEQFF,TRBV4-3,TRBJ2-1,-
CASSLGDSWYEQYF,TRBV11-2,TRBJ2-7,-
CASQLARYPDEQFF,TRBV7-8,TRBJ2-1,-